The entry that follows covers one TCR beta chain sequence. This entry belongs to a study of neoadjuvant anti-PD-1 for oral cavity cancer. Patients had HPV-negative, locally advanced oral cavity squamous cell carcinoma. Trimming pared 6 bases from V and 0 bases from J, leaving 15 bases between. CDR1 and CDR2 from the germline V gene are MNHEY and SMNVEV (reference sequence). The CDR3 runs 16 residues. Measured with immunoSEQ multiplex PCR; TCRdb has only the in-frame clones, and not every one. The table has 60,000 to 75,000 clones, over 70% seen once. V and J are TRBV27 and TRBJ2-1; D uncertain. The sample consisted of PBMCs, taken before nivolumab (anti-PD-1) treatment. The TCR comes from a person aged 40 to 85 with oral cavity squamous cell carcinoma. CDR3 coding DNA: TGTGCCAGCAGCGCTGACACCACTACCTCCTACAATGAGCAGTTCTTC. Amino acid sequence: CASSADTTTSYNEQFF.